This TCR beta chain came from a study of CD8+CD57+ T cells in acquired aplastic anemia (dated by TCRdb to the late 2010s). As for the study more broadly: On average, sorted CD4+ and CD8+ cells yielded around 3.4 ug of extracted DNA, with a range of roughly 0.17 to 27.4 ug. A CD8+CD57+ expansion meant a frequency higher than the mean frequency seen in healthy subjects.

What the authors observed across the whole study: Fewer than 30 CD8+ CDR3 sequences were found in both patients and controls but appeared to be highly expressed in patients and within the immunodominant clones of the patients. No significant difference in CD8+ Simpson's diversity was found between patients and healthy controls (P=0.060).

Genomic DNA was used as template for profiling of TCR beta VDJ combinations and CDR3 sequences. TCR repertoire sequencing was run on an Illumina HiSeq 2000. In the original analysis: Repertoires were assessed using TRBV/TRBJ rearrangement plots, CDR3 size and DJ length profiles, and Simpson's diversity index. The most abundant DNA sequence in the deep sequencing data was defined as the immunodominant clone. CDR3 amino acid sequences were checked for sharing across subjects and were also compared against the VDJdb database and published repertoires. Through fastp at Q25 and MiXCR, TCRdb rebuilt clones from the public reads, retaining in-frame beta chains. Each record represents a unique CDR3 protein, reported with the most common genes and DNA among its rows. TCRdb's processing, not the authors', yielded these V and J calls. In this sample the table shows about 270,000 distinct CDR3 sequences, roughly 82% of which occur a single time. The ten largest clones represent 35% to 50% of the sample.

Concerning this clonotype itself: Its antigen is not yet known. Base quality data are lacking; no much larger clone is found one base away.

Expansion of CD8+CD57+ cells had been shown by flow cytometry in the patients chosen for sequencing. Every patient had a diagnosis of severe acquired aplastic anemia based on International Study of Aplastic Anemia and Agranulocytosis and Camitta criteria. At the time blood was sampled, none of the patients had received any therapy. TCR repertoires of sorted CD4+ and CD8+ blood T cells from severe aplastic anemia patients and healthy subjects were deep-sequenced in the study. Patients were enrolled under clinicaltrials.gov protocols 00001620, 01623167, 00001397, 00071045, 00081523 and 00961064 in the USA. Ficoll-Paque density gradient centrifugation was used to isolate peripheral blood mononuclear cells. CD4+ and CD8+ T cells were sorted by FACS or magnetic beads before DNA extraction. This clonotype was obtained from a human donor with aplastic anemia. The sequenced sample was sorted CD4+, CD8+, or CD8+CD57+ T cells (not recorded which) from PBMCs.

The nucleotides read TGTGCCAGCAGCCCCGTAGGGCGGGAAGCTAGCACACTTTTTTTT. This sequence encodes CASSPVGREASTLFF. This sequence uses TRBV7-6 and TRBJ2-2, with a tentative D gene TRBD2 over 6 matching bases. The germline V gene gives CDR1 as SGHVS and CDR2 as FNYEAQ. The CDR3 measures 15 amino acids from cysteine to phenylalanine. The read is trimmed to its CDR3 DNA, 45 bases read in frame from base 1. V was cut back by 5 bases and J by 17 bases, leaving a gap of 27 bases between them.